One and the same sample provided the 30 T cell receptor beta chains below, sequenced in a study of lymphopenia after photon versus proton radiotherapy. Profiling relied on immunoSEQ multiplex PCR, and the TCRdb table lists in-frame clones only, not all of them. Counted here are some 16,000 clones, about 79% occurring once; the ten biggest clones make up roughly 19%. The material sequenced was peripheral blood, taken from a patient treated with proton-based radiotherapy. These receptors all stem from a man between 65 and 85 years old with pancreatic cancer.

The rearrangement links TRBV6-1 to TRBJ1-1; perhaps TRBD1 as D (5 bases). The CDR3 consists of 14 residues. V lost 5 bases and J 1 base, leaving 11 bases between the germline ends. CDR1 and CDR2 from the germline V gene are MNHNS and SASEGT. The DNA of the CDR3 is TGTGCCAGCAGTCTTGAGCAGGGGAACACTGAAGCTTTCTTT. This gives the protein CASSLEQGNTEAFF.

V and J are TRBV4-1 and TRBJ1-2; D remains unclear. Germline CDR1 MGHRA, CDR2 YSYEKL. This CDR3 is built from 14 residues. Trimming left V 0 bases short and J 2 bases short, with 7 bases between. The CDR3 DNA reads as TGCGCCAGCAGCCAAGATAGCAGGAACTATGGCTACACCTTC. Amino acid sequence: CASSQDSRNYGYTF.

V usage is TRBV7-3 and J usage is TRBJ1-6; maybe TRBD1 (5 bases). Trimming left V 0 bases short and J 10 bases short, with 7 bases between. Germline loops: CDR1 SGHTA, CDR2 FQGTGA. The CDR3 has 13 amino acids. CDR3 in amino acids: CASSLTGESPLHF. CDR3 DNA sequence: TGTGCCAGCAGCTTAACAGGGGAGTCACCCCTCCACTTT.

This clone has only a few counts. The gene calls are TRBV6-6 and TRBJ2-5; 8 bases map to TRBD2. Germline values: CDR1 MNHNY, CDR2 SVGAGI (reference sequence). The CDR3 runs 14 residues. With 4 bases clipped from V and 2 bases from J, the junction kept 3 bases outside the gene matches. The CDR3 DNA is TGTGCCAGCAGTTCGGGGGGGTATCAAGAGACCCAGTACTTC. Its translation is CASSSGGYQETQYF.

The chain combines TRBV7-9 with TRBJ2-5; D unresolved. The CDR3 extends over 14 amino acids. Trimming pared 4 bases from V and 5 bases from J, leaving 14 bases between. The germline gives CDR1 SEHNR, CDR2 FQNEAQ (reference sequence). CDR3 protein: CASSYRSGGETQYF. DNA for the CDR3: TGTGCCAGCAGCTATCGGTCGGGTGGCGAGACCCAGTACTTC.

This clone is a singleton in its sample. This sequence joins TRBV5-5 and TRBJ1-1; D unclear. Germline values: CDR1 SGHKS, CDR2 YYEKEE (reference sequence). Trimming left V 3 bases short and J 8 bases short, with 17 bases between. The CDR3 spans 14 residues. DNA of the CDR3: TGTGCCAGCAGCTATGGTCTTCCCGGAGGGGAAGCTTTCTTT. Translated: CASSYGLPGGEAFF. The complete variable domain, with remaining parts taken from reference TRBV5-5 and TRBJ1-1, reads DAGVTQSPTHLIKTRGQQVTLRCSPISGHKSVSWYQQVLGQGPQFIFQYYEKEERGRGNFPDRFSARQFPNYSSELNVNALLLGDSALYLCASSYGLPGGEAFFGQGTRLTVV.

For the CDR3, the DNA is TGTGCCAGCAGTAAGATGGCTAGCGGTGGGTCCTACAATGAGCAGTTCTTC. It yields the protein CASSKMASGGSYNEQFF. The rearrangement links TRBV7-9 to TRBJ2-1; the match to TRBD2 covers 7 bases. The CDR3 runs 17 residues. Trimming cost V 6 bases and J 1 base; bases outside gene matches: 12. CDR1 and CDR2 from the germline V gene are SEHNR and FQNEAQ (reference sequence).

This clone was counted a few times. The chain joins TRBV30 to TRBJ2-2, with D maybe TRBD1 (7 bases). CDR3 length: 14 amino acids. CDR1 is GTSNPN, CDR2 SVGIG, per germline (reference sequence). Trimming cost V 4 bases and J 5 bases, with 14 bases left between them. Written as DNA, the CDR3 is TGTGCCTGGACTACAGGGGCGGGGACCGGGGAGCTGTTTTTT. Its protein product is CAWTTGAGTGELFF.

This sequence joins TRBV11-3 and TRBJ1-1, with D tentatively TRBD1 (5 bases). CDR1 and CDR2 from the germline V gene are SGHNT and YENEEA. The CDR3 consists of 14 residues. V was shortened by 6 bases and J by 0 bases, with 11 bases between the two germline ends. Written as DNA, the CDR3 is TGTGCCAGCAGGCAGGGTGGGATGAACACTGAAGCTTTCTTT. It specifies CASRQGGMNTEAFF.

Concerning this clone: Germline is not matched at one junction end, which may reflect a read error. The V and J genes are TRBV2 and TRBJ2-5, with 10 positions matching TRBD1. Germline V gene data show CDR1 as SNHLY and CDR2 as FYNNEI. This CDR3 spans 11 amino acids. CDR3 nucleotide sequence: TGTGCCAGCAGTGACGGGGACAGGGGAAACTTC. It codes for CASSDGDRGNF.

The chain recombines TRBV6-4 with TRBJ2-1; 12 nucleotides agree with TRBD2. This CDR3 has 15 amino acids. Germline loops: CDR1 MRHNA, CDR2 SNTAGT. V trimming: 5 bases; J trimming: 4 bases; junction bases outside the gene matches: 3. The DNA of the CDR3 is TGTGCCAGCAGTTCTAGCGGGGGGGATTACAATGAGCAGTTCTTC. This encodes CASSSSGGDYNEQFF.

In DNA form, the CDR3 reads TGTGCCAGCAGCTTAGATGGTAGCGAAGGAGGGACCCAGTACTTC. It is translated as CASSLDGSEGGTQYF. The chain recombines TRBV7-3 with TRBJ2-5, with D perhaps TRBD2 (5 bases). From germline, CDR1 is SGHTA and CDR2 FQGTGA. The ends were cut back, 2 bases at V and 7 bases at J, with 17 bases in the middle. The CDR3 sequence is 15 residues long.

This sequence joins TRBV5-1 and TRBJ2-3; either TRBD1 or TRBD2 may supply D (5 bases each). The CDR3 extends over 15 amino acids. V was shortened by 2 bases and J by 2 bases, with 12 bases between the two germline ends. Germline loops: CDR1 SGHRS, CDR2 YFSETQ. CDR3 in DNA: TGCGCCAGCAGCTTCTATCAGGGAGACACAGATACGCAGTATTTT. Translation gives CASSFYQGDTDTQYF.

This chain connects TRBV7-3 to TRBJ2-7; D unresolved. Germline V gives CDR1 SGHTA, CDR2 FQGTGA. V was pared by 2 bases and J by 6 bases, with 14 bases between. The CDR3 totals 14 residues. The CDR3 spells CASSLSPSMGEQYF. CDR3 nucleotide sequence: TGTGCCAGCAGCTTATCTCCTAGTATGGGCGAGCAGTACTTC.

The rearrangement joins TRBV4-1 to TRBJ2-3, with a possible D match to TRBD2 (5 bases). Germline V gene lookup returns CDR1 MGHRA and CDR2 YSYEKL. V lost 5 bases to trimming and J lost 2 bases, with 17 bases between them. The CDR3 contains 16 residues. The CDR3 DNA follows: TGCGCCAGCAGCGCTAGCTTGCGGTACTCCACAGATACGCAGTATTTT. It specifies CASSASLRYSTDTQYF.

The J gene is TRBJ2-7, the V gene TRBV5-4, with D perhaps TRBD2 (6 bases). The CDR3 sequence is 15 residues long. Germline V gene data show CDR1 as SGHNT and CDR2 as YYREEE (reference sequence). Trimming took 2 bases from V and 5 from J, leaving 17 bases between them. CDR3 sequence: CASSFSSRRGDEQYF. In nucleotides, the CDR3 is TGTGCCAGCAGCTTCTCTAGCCGGAGGGGCGACGAGCAGTACTTC.

V is TRBV5-1 and J is TRBJ2-7, with a possible D match to TRBD2 (6 bases). Germline V gene data show CDR1 as SGHRS and CDR2 as YFSETQ. The CDR3 spans 14 residues. Trimming took 2 bases from V and 5 from J, leaving 14 bases between them. The CDR3 nucleotides read TGCGCCAGCAGCTTCGGGCGGGGCGGGGACGAGCAGTACTTC. This sequence encodes CASSFGRGGDEQYF.

This sequence joins TRBV5-1 and TRBJ2-2, with D unresolved. V was clipped by 4 bases and J by 4 bases, with 11 bases between them. CDR3 length: 14 residues. The germline V gene has CDR1 SGHRS and CDR2 YFSETQ. DNA of the CDR3: TGCGCCAGCAGCGCCGAACTGGGCACCGGGGAGCTGTTTTTT. It translates to CASSAELGTGELFF.

The chain employs TRBV7-8 and TRBJ2-1; D is possibly TRBD2 (6 bases). This CDR3 contains 17 residues. Looked up from germline, CDR1 is SGHVS and CDR2 is FQNEAQ. Trimming took off 2 bases at V and 0 bases at J, with 14 bases between the two ends. The chain's CDR3 is CASSLKWASASYNEQFF. The CDR3 nucleotides are TGTGCCAGCAGCTTAAAGTGGGCTAGCGCCTCCTACAATGAGCAGTTCTTC.

This clone was seen only a few times. The V call is TRBV5-1, the J call TRBJ1-1, with 7 nucleotides matching TRBD1. The CDR3 is 15 amino acids. Germline V gene data show CDR1 as SGHRS and CDR2 as YFSETQ. V was clipped by 4 bases and J by 4 bases; unmatched bases: 10. Here the CDR3 DNA reads TGCGCCAGCAGCACCCAAGGGACAGAGGGCACTGAAGCTTTCTTT. Translating gives CASSTQGTEGTEAFF. Together with reference TRBV5-1 and TRBJ1-1, the CDR3 gives the full variable domain: KAGVTQTPRYLIKTRGQQVTLSCSPISGHRSVSWYQQTPGQGLQFLFEYFSETQRNKGNFPGRFSGRQFSNSRSEMNVSTLELGDSALYLCASSTQGTEGTEAFFGQGTRLTVV.

The chain has TRBV6-1 and TRBJ1-1, with a tentative D call TRBD1 (5 bases). Germline CDR1 is MNHNS and CDR2 is SASEGT. The length of the CDR3 is 15 residues. Trimming pared 6 bases from V and 4 bases from J, leaving 18 bases between. The DNA of the CDR3 is TGTGCCAGCAGCGAGAGAAGGGGCCCAGGCACTGAAGCTTTCTTT. Its protein is CASSERRGPGTEAFF.

This rearrangement joins TRBV6-6 to TRBJ2-6; D is unclear. CDR1 and CDR2 (germline): MNHNY, SVGAGI (reference sequence). V was trimmed by 0 bases and J by 1 base, leaving 4 bases between them. The CDR3 runs 15 residues. CDR3 sequence reads: CASSYSGSGANVLTF. The CDR3 nucleotides are TGTGCCAGCAGTTACTCAGGGTCTGGGGCCAACGTCCTGACTTTC.

The chain uses TRBV7-2 and TRBJ2-5; D may be TRBD2 (6 bases). The CDR3 is 15 residues long. The ends were cut back, 8 bases at V and 1 base at J, with 17 bases in the middle. Germline V gene lookup returns CDR1 SGHTA and CDR2 FQGNSA. The CDR3 reads CASRGGLLTQETQYF. CDR3 coding DNA: TGTGCCAGCCGCGGAGGGCTACTAACCCAAGAGACCCAGTACTTC.

V and J are TRBV7-9 and TRBJ2-7; unclear D gene. The V gene lost 1 base and the J gene lost 7 bases, with 8 bases spanning the gap. The germline V gene encodes CDR1 SEHNR and CDR2 FQNEAQ (reference sequence). The CDR3 loop spans 12 amino acids. CDR3 in amino acids: CASSLGVTEQYF. In DNA, the CDR3 is TGTGCCAGCAGCTTAGGGGTTACGGAGCAGTACTTC.

This chain uses TRBV6-5 with TRBJ2-3; D unresolved. V was trimmed by 8 bases and J by 7 bases, leaving 10 bases between them. The length of the CDR3 is 11 residues. Germline-derived CDR1 and CDR2 are MNHEY and SVGAGI. CDR3 nucleotide sequence: TGTGCCAGCGGTTCGAGGCATACGCAGTATTTT. Translation gives CASGSRHTQYF.

The chain couples TRBV6-5 to TRBJ1-1; tentative D call: TRBD1 (5 bases). V dropped 1 base and J dropped 1 base, with 7 bases sitting between them. Per germline, CDR1 MNHEY and CDR2 SVGAGI. The CDR3 consists of 14 residues. The CDR3 region is CASSYYGQNTEAFF. CDR3 nucleotides: TGTGCCAGCAGTTACTATGGACAGAACACTGAAGCTTTCTTT.

The V call is TRBV28, the J call TRBJ2-1, with 9 bases lining up with TRBD2. Germline-derived CDR1 and CDR2 are MDHEN and SYDVKM. The junction had 8 bases not matched to a gene; V was cut back by 5 bases and J by 6 bases. CDR3 length: 15 amino acids. The CDR3 nucleotides are TGTGCCAGCAGTGCCTTAGCGGGAGCAGGCAATGAGCAGTTCTTC. It specifies CASSALAGAGNEQFF.

The chain is built from TRBV2 and TRBJ2-2; 9 bases fit TRBD2. Germline assignment: CDR1 SNHLY and CDR2 FYNNEI. Trimming removed 6 bases from V and 5 bases from J; junction bases left unmatched: 7. The CDR3 extends over 15 amino acids. The CDR3 spells CASRKKTSGTGELFF. The DNA for the CDR3 is TGTGCCAGCAGAAAGAAGACTAGCGGTACCGGGGAGCTGTTTTTT.

The chain combines TRBV5-1 with TRBJ2-5, with D uncertain. This CDR3 spans 13 amino acids. Germline CDR1 reads SGHRS; CDR2 reads YFSETQ. V was shortened by 2 bases and J by 2 bases, with 7 bases between the two germline ends. The CDR3 loop is CASSFSWQETQYF. DNA for the CDR3: TGCGCCAGCAGCTTCTCCTGGCAAGAGACCCAGTACTTC.

CDR3 in amino acids: CASSFQGQETQYF. For the CDR3, the DNA is TGTGCCAGCAGTTTTCAGGGGCAAGAGACCCAGTACTTC. V is TRBV7-2 and J is TRBJ2-5; the D gene is possibly TRBD1 (6 bases). This CDR3 contains 13 residues. Germline CDR1 SGHTA, CDR2 FQGNSA. The ends were cut back, 6 bases at V and 2 bases at J, with 10 bases in the middle.